This T cell receptor (beta chain) was recovered during a study of cytomegalovirus exposure and HLA in healthy donors. At the level of the study: Most genotyped donors, around 78% of about 400, had Caucasian-associated genetic ancestry.

Study results and limitations: CMV serostatus was the only immune exposure information that was available. An ancestry cluster, one associated with Asian ancestry, reportedly showed fewer N-insertions than the roughly 610-donor mean in a later analysis. The productive fraction for most TCR beta V segments was about 90% or about 30% in an earlier analysis.

A note on this clone: Its antigen is currently unknown.

This CDR3 is built from 12 residues. CDR1 SQVTM and CDR2 ANQGSEA come from the germline V gene. V dropped 7 bases and J dropped 6 bases, with 15 bases sitting between them. Use of 60 Vbeta and 13 Jbeta primers characterized the PCR. This table comes from immunoSEQ multiplex PCR, and its TCRdb copy is limited to in-frame clones, with some not included. The sample holds 150,000 to 200,000 clones, 65% to 80% seen once. The sequence was obtained from a man in his forties in good health and CMV-seronegative. This rearrangement joins TRBV29-1 to TRBJ1-1, with D tentatively TRBD1 (6 bases). Sequencing input: PBMCs. Here the CDR3 reads CSESRGIAEAFF. As DNA, the CDR3 is TGCAGCGAGAGCAGGGGAATCGCTGAAGCTTTCTTT. The full variable domain, rest sourced from reference TRBV29-1 and TRBJ1-1, is SAVISQKPSRDICQRGTSLTIQCQVDSQVTMMFWYRQQPGQSLTLIATANQGSEATYESGFVIDKFPISRPNLTFSTLTVSNMSPEDSSIYLCSESRGIAEAFFGQGTRLTVV.